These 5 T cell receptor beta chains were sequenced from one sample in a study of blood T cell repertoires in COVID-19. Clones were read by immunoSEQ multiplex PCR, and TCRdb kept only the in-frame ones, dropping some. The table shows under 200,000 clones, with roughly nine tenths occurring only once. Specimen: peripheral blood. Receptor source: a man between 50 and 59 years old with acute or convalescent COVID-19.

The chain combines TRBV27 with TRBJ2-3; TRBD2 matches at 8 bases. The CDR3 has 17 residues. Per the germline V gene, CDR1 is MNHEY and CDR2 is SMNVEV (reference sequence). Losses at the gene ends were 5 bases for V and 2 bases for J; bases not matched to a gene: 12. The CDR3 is CASSPLYSGEATDTQYF. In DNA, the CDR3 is TGTGCCAGCAGTCCCCTCTATAGCGGGGAGGCCACAGATACGCAGTATTTT.

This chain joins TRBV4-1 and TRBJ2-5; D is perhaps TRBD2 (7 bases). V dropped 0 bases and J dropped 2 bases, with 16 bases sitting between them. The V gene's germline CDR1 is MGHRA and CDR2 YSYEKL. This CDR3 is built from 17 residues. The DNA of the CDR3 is TGCGCCAGCAGCCAAGAGCGGGGACGGGGGGCTCAAGAGACCCAGTACTTC. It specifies CASSQERGRGAQETQYF.

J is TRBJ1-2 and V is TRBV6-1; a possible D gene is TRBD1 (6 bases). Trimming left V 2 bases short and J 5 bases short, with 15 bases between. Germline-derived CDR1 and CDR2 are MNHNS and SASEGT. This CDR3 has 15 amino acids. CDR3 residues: CASSEYGRGEYGYTF. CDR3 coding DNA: TGTGCCAGCAGTGAATACGGCAGGGGAGAGTATGGCTACACCTTC.

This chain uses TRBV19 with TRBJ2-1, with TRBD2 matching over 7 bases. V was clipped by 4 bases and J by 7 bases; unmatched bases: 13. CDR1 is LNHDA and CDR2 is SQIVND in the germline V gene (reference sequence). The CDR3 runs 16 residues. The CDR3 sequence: CASSSLYGRGGNEQFF. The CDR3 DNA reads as TGTGCCAGTAGTAGCCTCTATGGGAGGGGCGGAAATGAGCAGTTCTTC.

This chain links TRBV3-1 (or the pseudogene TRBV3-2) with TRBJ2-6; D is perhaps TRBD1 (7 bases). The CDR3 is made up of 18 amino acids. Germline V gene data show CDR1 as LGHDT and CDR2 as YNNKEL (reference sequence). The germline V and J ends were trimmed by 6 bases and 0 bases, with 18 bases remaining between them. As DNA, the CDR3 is TGTGCCAGCAGACCACTGCGGGACAGCGCCTCTGGGGCCAACGTCCTGACTTTC. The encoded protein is CASRPLRDSASGANVLTF.